Sequencing of this T cell receptor (beta chain) was carried out in a study of metastatic and nonmetastatic thyroid tumors. Study context: A comparison of repertoires was made across blood and tumor or nodule tissue from malignant and benign thyroid patients. Whole-study results and caveats: Within blood and tumor, benign nodules reportedly had significantly lower TCR beta diversity than malignant thyroid tumors did.

This clone was counted ten times or more. Its target is unknown. Each patient came to thyroid surgery without any prior treatment (of any kind). V was clipped by 1 base and J by 2 bases, with 7 bases between them. The CDR3 has 14 amino acids. Germline CDR1 and CDR2: SGHRS and YFSETQ. As originally analysed: Differences in CDR3 between clinicopathological groups were drawn on to build a classifier intended to discriminate distant-metastatic papillary thyroid cancer patients. Via MiXCR, TCRdb re-called the PCR reads. TCRdb, rather than the study authors, made the V and J calls. The sample yields 30,000 to 35,000 clones, 20% to 25% seen once.

The sample was tumor tissue. The receptor was derived from a male donor with papillary thyroid cancer or a benign thyroid nodule (not recorded which). Some clones in this sample may be carry-over from other donors' samples. The J gene is TRBJ1-3, the V gene TRBV5-1; D is ambiguous. The CDR3 spells CASSLLAAGNTIYF. CDR3 sequence (DNA): TGCGCCAGCAGCTTGCTCGCCGCTGGAAACACCATATATTTT.